Described below is a single TCR beta chain sequence and its context. The antigen remains undetermined. This entry belongs to a study of T cell responses to AZD1222 COVID-19 vaccine. General study findings and limits: The span of vaccine-associated CD4 TCRs extended across spike, with dominance at 160-218 and 743-854.

This CDR3 is built from 14 residues. Germline V gene data show CDR1 as MNHEY and CDR2 as SMNVEV (reference sequence). Between the trimmed V and J ends, which lost 3 bases and 5 bases, there was a span of 13 bases. TCRdb's table, derived via immunoSEQ multiplex PCR, lists solely in-frame clones and lacks some. The data contain about 110,000 clones, over 85% of them singletons. The sequencing here drew on peripheral blood, taken 28 days after the second AZD1222 dose. The origin of this receptor is an adult who received the AZD1222 COVID-19 vaccine. This rearrangement joins TRBV27 to TRBJ1-1; a possible D gene is TRBD1 (5 bases). The CDR3: CASSFGRVITEAFF. In DNA form, the CDR3 reads TGTGCCAGCAGTTTCGGCAGGGTGATTACTGAAGCTTTCTTT.